These 14 T cell receptor beta chains share one sample of origin, sequenced in a study of CD8 T cells in Susac syndrome. An input of roughly 0.45 to 1 ug of RNA was subjected to reverse transcription using random hexamers. TCRdb fed the immunoSEQ multiplex PCR reads into MiXCR, producing one record per CDR3 protein. Counted here are about 150,000 distinct CDR3 sequences, approximately 95% occurring once; the ten biggest clones make up around 0.15%. Sequencing was performed on CD4+ T cells from PBMCs. Source of these receptors: a human donor with Susac syndrome.

V is TRBV5-1 and J is TRBJ1-2, with 9 bases fitting TRBD1. With V trimmed by 3 bases and J by 11 bases, 8 bases remained unmatched. The CDR3 spans 13 residues. Germline CDR1 and CDR2: SGHRS and YFSETQ. In nucleotides, the CDR3 is TGCGCCAGCAGCTCGGCGGGACAGGGAAGATACACCTTC. Encoded protein: CASSSAGQGRYTF.

The J gene is TRBJ1-1, the V gene TRBV7-9; D ambiguous. CDR3 length: 12 amino acids. The germline V gene encodes CDR1 SEHNR and CDR2 FQNEAQ (reference sequence). With 8 bases removed from V and 6 bases from J, the gap between germline ends came to 13 bases. CDR3 bases: TGTGCCAGCGGTAAACTTGGGGCTGAAGCTTTCTTT. It codes for CASGKLGAEAFF.

The chain employs TRBV20-1 and TRBJ1-2; D remains unclear. This CDR3 comprises 13 residues. V lost 3 bases and J lost 4, with 12 bases in between. Looked up from germline, CDR1 is DFQATT and CDR2 is SNEGSKA (reference sequence). CDR3 protein: CSARPKVGYGYTF. The DNA of the CDR3 is TGCAGTGCTAGGCCCAAAGTTGGCTATGGCTACACCTTC.

The chain's CDR3 is CSVVHKGRFYEQYF. CDR3 in DNA: TGCAGCGTTGTCCATAAGGGGAGGTTCTACGAGCAGTACTTC. The chain combines TRBV29-1 with TRBJ2-7, with D perhaps TRBD2 (6 bases). CDR1 is SQVTM, CDR2 ANQGSEA, per germline. The CDR3 has 14 residues. The V end lost 4 bases, the J end lost 3 bases, and 16 bases lay between the germline ends.

The chain couples TRBV2 to TRBJ2-3; D perhaps matches TRBD1 (6 bases). The germline V gene has CDR1 SNHLY and CDR2 FYNNEI. V lost 5 bases and J lost 0, with 12 bases in between. The CDR3 is 15 residues long. The CDR3 loop is CASSPRRGSTDTQYF. The CDR3 DNA reads as TGTGCCAGCAGTCCCCGCAGGGGTAGCACAGATACGCAGTATTTT. The entire variable domain, with the rest obtained from reference TRBV2 and TRBJ2-3, is as follows: EPEVTQTPSHQVTQMGQEVILRCVPISNHLYFYWYRQILGQKVEFLVSFYNNEISEKSEIFDDQFSVERPDGSNFTLKIRSTKLEDSAMYFCASSPRRGSTDTQYFGPGTRLTVL.

This chain uses TRBV29-1 with TRBJ1-5; TRBD1 agrees at 10 bases. The germline CDR1 and CDR2 sequences are SQVTM and ANQGSEA. The CDR3 is made up of 16 amino acids. The CDR3 is CTLPGEGQGPFQPQHF. CDR3 DNA: TGCACCTTGCCCGGGGAGGGACAGGGGCCTTTCCAGCCCCAGCATTTT.

This rearrangement joins TRBV18 to TRBJ1-2; TRBD1 aligns across 9 bases. Germline CDR1 reads KGHSH; CDR2 reads LQKENI. The length of the CDR3 is 15 residues. Trimming cost V 3 bases and J 4 bases; bases outside gene matches: 6. CDR3 protein: CASSPGTGQSYGYTF. In DNA form, the CDR3 reads TGTGCCAGCTCACCTGGGACAGGGCAGAGCTATGGCTACACCTTC.

This clonotype was seen just once. The V and J genes are TRBV7-2 and TRBJ2-1; 11 bases match TRBD2. J gave up 7 bases and V 2 bases, and 4 bases lay outside the gene matches. The CDR3 consists of 15 residues. CDR1 and CDR2 from the germline V gene are SGHTA and FQGNSA. The CDR3 here is CASSLSLAGENEQFF. Here the CDR3 DNA reads TGTGCCAGCAGCTTATCACTAGCGGGGGAAAATGAGCAGTTCTTC. Full variable domain (remainder filled in from reference TRBV7-2 and TRBJ2-1): GAGVSQSPSNKVTEKGKDVELRCDPISGHTALYWYRQSLGQGLEFLIYFQGNSAPDKSGLPSDRFSAERTGGSVSTLTIQRTQQEDSAVYLCASSLSLAGENEQFFGPGTRLTVL.

The V call is TRBV10-2, the J call TRBJ2-7; D remains ambiguous. V was clipped by 2 bases and J by 0 bases, with 5 bases between them. From germline, CDR1 is WSHSY and CDR2 SAAADI. The CDR3 is 13 residues long. CDR3 in DNA: TGCGCCAGCAGTGAGGTTCCCTCCTACGAGCAGTACTTC. Its translation is CASSEVPSYEQYF.

J is TRBJ1-3 and V is TRBV7-2; D remains unclear. Germline CDR1 is SGHTA and CDR2 is FQGNSA. CDR3 length: 15 amino acids. V dropped 3 bases and J dropped 0 bases, with 9 bases sitting between them. CDR3: CASSLTVSSGNTIYF. In DNA, the CDR3 is TGTGCCAGCAGCTTGACCGTCAGCTCTGGAAACACCATATATTTT.

The chain uses TRBV9 and TRBJ1-1; D is ambiguous. Trimming took off 1 base at V and 5 bases at J, with 9 bases between the two ends. The germline V gene encodes CDR1 SGDLS and CDR2 YYNGEE. The CDR3 consists of 13 residues. The CDR3 loop is CASSVLDGTEAFF. The CDR3 DNA is TGTGCCAGCAGCGTATTGGACGGGACTGAAGCTTTCTTT.

The V gene is TRBV7-2, the J gene TRBJ2-1, with 7 bases that match TRBD1. CDR1 and CDR2 (germline): SGHTA, FQGNSA. Trimming took 1 base from V and 0 from J; bases not matched to a gene: 3. The CDR3 covers 16 residues. The CDR3 reads CASSLEQGRSYNEQFF. The DNA of the CDR3 is TGTGCCAGCAGCTTAGAACAGGGGCGCTCCTACAATGAGCAGTTCTTC.

The V call is TRBV15, the J call TRBJ2-5, with D unresolved. Trimming took off 3 bases at V and 6 bases at J, with 17 bases between the two ends. Germline assignment: CDR1 LNHNV and CDR2 YYDKDF (reference sequence). This CDR3 is built from 15 residues. The CDR3 region has the DNA TGTGCCACCAGCAGTCTGACGTTTTCCGAACAGACCCAGTACTTC. Translation gives CATSSLTFSEQTQYF.

This clonotype was detected once. The chain links TRBV29-1 to TRBJ1-2; 8 bases align to TRBD1. This CDR3 comprises 12 residues. V gave up 8 bases and J gave up 6 bases; unmatched junction bases: 8. The germline V gene encodes CDR1 SQVTM and CDR2 ANQGSEA. The CDR3 protein is CSIGQGLDGYTF. CDR3 in DNA: TGCAGCATTGGACAGGGCTTGGATGGCTACACCTTC.